This T cell receptor (beta chain) derives from a study of cytomegalovirus exposure and HLA in healthy donors. Broader study findings: For cytomegalovirus status, the classifier reportedly gave diagnoses with high specificity and sensitivity. Most subjects had HLA-A and HLA-B alleles reportedly predicted accurately by TCR beta sequences. Most TCR sequences were uncommon, yet certain public TCRs appeared in many donors. The study flagged 150 to 200 TCR beta chains as cytomegalovirus-associated.

Points on this clone: Its antigen is currently unknown.

The PCR made use of 60 Vbeta and 13 Jbeta primers. Assay used: immunoSEQ multiplex PCR; TCRdb lists only in-frame clones, some missing. The table includes about 140,000 clones, about 80% detected once. V shed 1 base and J shed 5 bases, with 11 bases lying between them. Germline V gives CDR1 MGHRA, CDR2 YSYEKL. The CDR3 loop spans 14 amino acids. The chain recombines TRBV4-1 with TRBJ1-1; D is unresolved. The source material was PBMCs. The receptor comes from a male donor in good health and CMV-seronegative. The CDR3 region has the DNA TGCGCCAGCAGCCAAGGATTGGAGCGAACTGAAGCTTTCTTT. Amino acids: CASSQGLERTEAFF.